This T cell receptor beta chain came from a study of cytomegalovirus exposure and HLA in healthy donors. This clone was counted a single time. Its antigen is not known. Germline CDR1 is SGHDT and CDR2 is YYEEEE. CDR3 length: 16 amino acids. The V gene lost 1 base and the J gene lost 3 bases, with 14 bases spanning the gap. Researchers ran the PCR with 60 Vbeta and 13 Jbeta primers. Here immunoSEQ multiplex PCR was the method, and the copy in TCRdb shows in-frame clones only, minus some. Counted here are more than 110,000 clones, approximately 80% occurring once; the ten biggest clones make up about 3.7%. Study findings and constraints: Sequencing likely produced, as an artifact, a cluster of highly shared sequence variants. A classifier reportedly called cytomegalovirus status with high sensitivity and specificity. Certain indistinguishable V segments, among them TRBV6-2 and TRBV6-3, were excluded. The CMV antigen specificity of a few CMV-associated chains was confirmed through in vitro analysis.

The TCR sequence derives from a male donor in good health and CMV-seronegative. The chain uses TRBV5-6 and TRBJ1-5; weak D call: TRBD1 (6 bases). The sample comprised PBMCs. The CDR3 reads CASSLIGQSSNQPQHF. The CDR3, as DNA: TGTGCCAGCAGCTTGATAGGACAGAGCTCCAATCAGCCCCAGCATTTT.